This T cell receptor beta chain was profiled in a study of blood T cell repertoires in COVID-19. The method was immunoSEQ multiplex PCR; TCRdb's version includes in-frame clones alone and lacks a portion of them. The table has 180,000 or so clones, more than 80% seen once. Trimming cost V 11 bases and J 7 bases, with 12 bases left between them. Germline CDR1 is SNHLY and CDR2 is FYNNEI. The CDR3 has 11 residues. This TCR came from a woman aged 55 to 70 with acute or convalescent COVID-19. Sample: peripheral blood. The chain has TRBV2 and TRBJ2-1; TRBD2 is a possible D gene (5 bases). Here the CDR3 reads CAATRENEQFF. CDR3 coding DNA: TGTGCCGCAACCCGGGAAAATGAGCAGTTCTTC.